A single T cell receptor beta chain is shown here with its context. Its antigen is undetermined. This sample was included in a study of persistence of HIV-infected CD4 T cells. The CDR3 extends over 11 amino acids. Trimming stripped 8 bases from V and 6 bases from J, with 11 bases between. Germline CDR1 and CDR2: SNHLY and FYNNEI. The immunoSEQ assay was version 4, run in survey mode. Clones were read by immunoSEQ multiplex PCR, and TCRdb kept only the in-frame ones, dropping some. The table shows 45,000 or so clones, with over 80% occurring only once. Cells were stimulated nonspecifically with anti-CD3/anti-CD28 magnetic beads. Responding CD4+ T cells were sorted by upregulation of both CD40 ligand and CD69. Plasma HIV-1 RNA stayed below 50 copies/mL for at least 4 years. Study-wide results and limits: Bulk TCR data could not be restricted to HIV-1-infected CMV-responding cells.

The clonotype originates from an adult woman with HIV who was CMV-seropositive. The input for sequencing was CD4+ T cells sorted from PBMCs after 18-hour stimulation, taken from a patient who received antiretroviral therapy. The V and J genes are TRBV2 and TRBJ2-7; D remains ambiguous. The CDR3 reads CASETGFEQYF. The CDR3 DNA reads TGTGCCAGCGAAACTGGGTTCGAGCAGTACTTC.